What follows are 25 T cell receptor beta chains derived from one specimen sequenced in a study of T cells in narcolepsy. The table came from immunoSEQ multiplex PCR; TCRdb's copy has only in-frame clones and leaves some out. The table lists 30,000 to 35,000 clones, 60% to 80% of them singletons, with roughly 4% in the top ten. Sample: memory (CD45RA-) CD4+ T cells from blood. These receptor sequences come from a human donor in good health.

The gene calls are TRBV2 and TRBJ2-5; D could derive from TRBD1 or TRBD2 (5 bases each). Deletions cut 5 bases from V and 2 bases from J, with 9 bases between. The CDR3 runs to 13 residues. Per germline, CDR1 SNHLY and CDR2 FYNNEI. The CDR3 is CASSWGNQETQYF. CDR3 DNA sequence: TGTGCCAGCAGTTGGGGGAATCAAGAGACCCAGTACTTC.

To note about this clone: Distinct nucleotide sequences in the sample also encode this CDR3. The chain couples TRBV2 to TRBJ2-7; D is uncertain. The V end was cut by 3 bases, the J end by 4 bases, with 4 bases between. The CDR3 runs 11 residues. Germline-derived CDR1 and CDR2 are SNHLY and FYNNEI. DNA for the CDR3: TGTGCCAGCAGTGAGAGATACGAGCAGTACTTC. Translation gives CASSERYEQYF.

This clone occurred once. This CDR3 is CASSGQGSAEAFF. CDR3 DNA sequence: TGTGCCAGCAGTGGCCAGGGTAGTGCTGAAGCTTTCTTT. The V call is TRBV6-1, the J call TRBJ1-1, with D maybe TRBD1 (5 bases). Trimming stripped 4 bases from V and 6 bases from J, with 12 bases between. Germline loops: CDR1 MNHNS, CDR2 SASEGT. The CDR3 has 13 residues.

This chain uses TRBV14 with TRBJ2-5; a weak D match, TRBD2 (6 bases). The DNA end is a closer match to TRBJ2-7, so the J assignment may be wrong. CDR1 and CDR2 from the germline V gene are SGHDN and FVKESK. CDR3 length: 14 residues. The CDR3 sequence: CASSSLTRTYEQYF. In DNA, the CDR3 is TGTGCCAGCAGCTCCTTGACTAGGACCTACGAGCAGTACTTC.

The genes are TRBV7-6 and TRBJ2-1, with unresolved D. The ends were cut back, 3 bases at V and 8 bases at J, with 8 bases in the middle. The CDR3 loop spans 12 amino acids. Germline CDR1 reads SGHVS; CDR2 reads FNYEAQ. The CDR3 coding sequence is TGTGCCAGCAGCTTTCGTCACCATGAGCAGTTCTTC. Its protein is CASSFRHHEQFF.

V usage is TRBV11-2 and J usage is TRBJ2-2, with a possible D match to TRBD1 (6 bases). This CDR3 has 14 residues. The V end lost 0 bases, the J end lost 6 bases, and 8 bases lay between the germline ends. Germline V gene data show CDR1 as SGHAT and CDR2 as FQNNGV. This CDR3 is CASSLDPGAGELFF. The CDR3 nucleotides are TGTGCCAGCAGCTTAGATCCAGGGGCCGGGGAGCTGTTTTTT. Together with reference TRBV11-2 and TRBJ2-2, the CDR3 gives the full variable domain: EAGVAQSPRYKIIEKRQSVAFWCNPISGHATLYWYQQILGQGPKLLIQFQNNGVVDDSQLPKDRFSAERLKGVDSTLKIQPAKLEDSAVYLCASSLDPGAGELFFGEGSRLTVL.

The rearrangement links TRBV7-3 to TRBJ2-1, with TRBD2 identical over 14 bases. V shed 2 bases and J 7 bases; nucleotides not matched to a gene: 4. The germline gives CDR1 SGHTA, CDR2 FQGTGA. The CDR3 is 16 residues long. Here the CDR3 DNA reads TGTGCCAGCAGCTTAGTGGGACTAGCGGGAGCAAATGAGCAGTTCTTC. As protein: CASSLVGLAGANEQFF.

This sequence joins TRBV6-5 and TRBJ1-1; maybe TRBD1 (6 bases). Germline lookup yields CDR1 MNHEY and CDR2 SVGAGI. Deletions cut 5 bases from V and 1 base from J, with 14 bases between. The CDR3 consists of 15 residues. CDR3 DNA sequence: TGTGCCAGCAGTACCTATACAGGGCCGAACACTGAAGCTTTCTTT. Its protein product is CASSTYTGPNTEAFF.

This clone was seen just once. V and J are TRBV19 and TRBJ2-1; D call uncertain. V shed 4 bases and J shed 0 bases, with 13 bases lying between them. The germline V gene has CDR1 LNHDA and CDR2 SQIVND (reference sequence). This CDR3 is 16 amino acids long. The CDR3 sequence: CASSKTGSRSYNEQFF. The CDR3 region has the DNA TGTGCCAGTAGTAAAACTGGTTCGCGCTCCTACAATGAGCAGTTCTTC.

Only a few counts were recorded for this clone. Here the CDR3 DNA reads TGCGCCAGCAGCTCGAGGACAGGGGGGACGAACACCGGGGAGCTGTTTTTT. This gives the protein CASSSRTGGTNTGELFF. This chain links TRBV5-1 with TRBJ2-2; TRBD1 aligns across 10 bases. This CDR3 region has 17 residues. The J segment lost 0 bases and the V segment lost 3 bases, leaving 5 bases of the junction unmatched. Germline V gene data show CDR1 as SGHRS and CDR2 as YFSETQ.

The J gene is TRBJ1-2, the V gene TRBV7-9, with a tentative D call TRBD1 (5 bases). V was clipped by 2 bases and J by 6 bases, with 13 bases between them. The CDR3 runs to 14 residues. Germline V lookup: CDR1 SEHNR, CDR2 FQNEAQ (reference sequence). The CDR3 coding sequence is TGTGCCAGCAGCTTAAGTCCAGGGAAGGATGGCTACACCTTC. This translates into CASSLSPGKDGYTF.

This rearrangement joins TRBV2 to TRBJ2-3, with D perhaps matching TRBD1 (6 bases). The germline V gene has CDR1 SNHLY and CDR2 FYNNEI. The V end lost 5 bases, the J end lost 2 bases, and 11 bases lay between the germline ends. The CDR3 is made up of 14 amino acids. CDR3 DNA: TGTGCCAGCAGTAAGGACAGAAACACAGATACGCAGTATTTT. This translates into CASSKDRNTDTQYF. The variable domain in full, completed from reference TRBV2 and TRBJ2-3, reads EPEVTQTPSHQVTQMGQEVILRCVPISNHLYFYWYRQILGQKVEFLVSFYNNEISEKSEIFDDQFSVERPDGSNFTLKIRSTKLEDSAMYFCASSKDRNTDTQYFGPGTRLTVL.

The V gene is TRBV5-4, the J gene TRBJ2-5; 7 bases align to TRBD2. The CDR3 is made up of 14 amino acids. V shed 3 bases, J shed 3 bases, and the junction held 5 bases outside the gene matches. CDR1 SGHNT and CDR2 YYREEE come from the germline V gene (reference sequence). The CDR3 DNA sequence: TGTGCCAGCAGCTCAACCGGGACTAAAGAGACCCAGTACTTC. Protein product: CASSSTGTKETQYF.

This clone appeared a few times. The chain links TRBV6-1 to TRBJ1-3; D not certain. The V gene lost 4 bases and the J gene lost 9 bases, with 16 bases spanning the gap. Germline V gives CDR1 MNHNS, CDR2 SASEGT. CDR3 size: 14 residues. The CDR3 coding sequence is TGTGCCAGCAGTGGACTGAATAACCGACTCACCATATATTTT. It encodes CASSGLNNRLTIYF.

The V gene is TRBV30, the J gene TRBJ1-3, with 7 bases lining up with TRBD1. After removal of 7 bases from V and 0 bases from J, the junction contained 6 bases not matched to a gene. This CDR3 has 14 residues. CDR1 and CDR2 (germline): GTSNPN, SVGIG (reference sequence). CDR3 residues: CALLGQSSGNTIYF. The DNA of the CDR3 is TGTGCCTTGCTGGGACAGAGCTCTGGAAACACCATATATTTT.

The chain joins TRBV5-5 to TRBJ2-2; D call uncertain. Trimming cost V 0 bases and J 0 bases, with 9 bases left between them. This CDR3 is 16 amino acids long. In germline, CDR1 is SGHKS, CDR2 YYEKEE (reference sequence). CDR3 in DNA: TGTGCCAGCAGCTTGGGCCCGGGTCCGAACACCGGGGAGCTGTTTTTT. It is translated as CASSLGPGPNTGELFF. Together with reference TRBV5-5 and TRBJ2-2, the CDR3 gives the full variable domain: DAGVTQSPTHLIKTRGQQVTLRCSPISGHKSVSWYQQVLGQGPQFIFQYYEKEERGRGNFPDRFSARQFPNYSSELNVNALLLGDSALYLCASSLGPGPNTGELFFGEGSRLTVL.

V usage is TRBV4-1 and J usage is TRBJ2-7; TRBD2 aligns across 11 bases. The CDR3 sequence is 13 residues long. V lost 1 base to trimming and J lost 12 bases; unmatched junction nucleotides: 5. Per the germline V gene, CDR1 is MGHRA and CDR2 is YSYEKL. The CDR3 loop reads CASSQVLAGATYF. The CDR3 DNA reads as TGCGCCAGCAGCCAAGTACTAGCGGGAGCCACGTACTTC.

The CDR3 loop is CASSEKGADTEAFF. The CDR3 nucleotides read TGTGCCAGCAGTGAAAAGGGGGCCGACACTGAAGCTTTCTTT. J is TRBJ1-1 and V is TRBV6-5, with 7 nucleotides matching TRBD1. J was trimmed by 3 bases and V by 5 bases; bases with no gene match: 6. The CDR3 is 14 residues long. Germline loops: CDR1 MNHEY, CDR2 SVGAGI.

The gene calls are TRBV7-2 and TRBJ2-1, with D unresolved. The CDR3 covers 12 residues. Germline V gene lookup returns CDR1 SGHTA and CDR2 FQGNSA. V was cut by 2 bases and J by 7 bases, with 6 bases left in between. CDR3 bases: TGTGCCAGCAGCTTAAGTCGGAATGAGCAGTTCTTC. Its translation is CASSLSRNEQFF. The variable domain in full, completed from reference TRBV7-2 and TRBJ2-1, reads GAGVSQSPSNKVTEKGKDVELRCDPISGHTALYWYRQSLGQGLEFLIYFQGNSAPDKSGLPSDRFSAERTGGSVSTLTIQRTQQEDSAVYLCASSLSRNEQFFGPGTRLTVL.

This clone was recorded only once. This chain connects TRBV28 to TRBJ2-3; the D gene is possibly TRBD2 (6 bases). V was cut by 8 bases and J by 6 bases, with 15 bases left in between. CDR3 length: 13 residues. Germline values: CDR1 MDHEN, CDR2 SYDVKM. Here the CDR3 reads CASLGTLFDTQYF. The DNA for the CDR3 is TGTGCCAGCCTCGGGACTTTGTTCGATACGCAGTATTTT.

The rearrangement joins TRBV7-3 to TRBJ2-1; 7 bases are shared with TRBD2. Germline CDR1 and CDR2: SGHTA and FQGTGA. The CDR3 contains 15 residues. Losses at the gene ends were 5 bases for V and 4 bases for J; bases not matched to a gene: 8. The CDR3 region is CASSRVASGYNEQFF. In DNA form, the CDR3 reads TGTGCCAGCAGCCGCGTGGCTAGCGGATACAATGAGCAGTTCTTC.

The chain links TRBV5-1 to TRBJ1-1; D not resolved. Germline loops: CDR1 SGHRS, CDR2 YFSETQ. The CDR3 spans 14 residues. Trimming stripped 0 bases from V and 0 bases from J, with 6 bases between. This CDR3 reads CASSLALVNTEAFF. CDR3 coding DNA: TGCGCCAGCAGCTTGGCTCTGGTGAACACTGAAGCTTTCTTT.

This chain connects TRBV9 to TRBJ1-4; possible D gene TRBD1, 5 bases. The CDR3 spans 16 residues. Between the trimmed V and J ends, which lost 4 bases and 3 bases, there was a span of 16 bases. The germline gives CDR1 SGDLS, CDR2 YYNGEE. This chain's CDR3 is CASSPNPGPPNEKLFF. CDR3 in DNA: TGTGCCAGCAGCCCCAACCCAGGGCCTCCTAATGAAAAACTGTTTTTT.

The chain couples TRBV2 to TRBJ1-4, with 7 bases identical to TRBD1. Trimming removed 6 bases from V and 6 bases from J; junction bases left unmatched: 4. CDR1 is SNHLY and CDR2 is FYNNEI in the germline V gene. The CDR3 has 13 amino acids. The CDR3 reads CASSRQGYEKLFF. CDR3 in DNA: TGTGCCAGCAGCAGACAGGGTTATGAAAAACTGTTTTTT.

Worth noting for this clone: One end of the junction fails to match germline, which may point to a read error. The same CDR3 can be traced to other DNA sequences in this sample. The CDR3 sequence is CASRIGVNEKLFF. Written as DNA, the CDR3 is TGTGCCAGCAGGATAGGAGTTAATGAAAAGCTGTTTTTT. The gene calls are TRBV6-1 and TRBJ1-4; no reliable D call. The CDR3 totals 13 residues. CDR1 is MNHNS, CDR2 SASEGT, per germline.